The T cell receptor (beta chain) described here comes from a study of response to subunit inactivated influenza vaccine. Each CDR3 protein is one row after TCRdb ran MiXCR on the RT-PCR reads. The sample holds about 520,000 distinct CDR3 sequences, approximately 7.8% seen once. This clonotype was recorded a few times. Its antigen is as yet unknown. General observations from the study: Few new T cells, the authors suggested, are recruited by each seasonal influenza vaccination.

CDR3 size: 14 residues. Germline CDR1 and CDR2: LGHDT and YNNKEL (reference sequence). Trimming removed 4 bases from V and 6 bases from J, with 13 bases in between. Sequenced material: PBMCs from blood, taken less than 30 months after vaccination. This receptor was identified in a man between 50 and 69 years old who received an inactivated influenza vaccine. V and J are TRBV3-1 and TRBJ1-5; no clear D. The CDR3 DNA reads TGTGCCAGCAGCCTGGGCGGAGGTGTTCAGCCCCAGCATTTT. Translating it yields CASSLGGGVQPQHF.